These 15 T cell receptor beta chains were sequenced from one sample in a study of blood T cell repertoires in COVID-19. Method: immunoSEQ multiplex PCR; TCRdb's copy keeps in-frame clones and lacks some. The top ten clones hold about 0.63% of a sample with 150,000 or so clones, about 85% of them seen once. What was sequenced was peripheral blood. The receptor source for this set is a man aged 55 to 70 with COVID-19, enrolled during active disease.

V is TRBV10-3 and J is TRBJ2-3, with TRBD1 identical over 9 bases. Germline trimming cut 8 bases from V and 4 bases from J; bases unmatched to any gene: 10. The CDR3 loop spans 15 amino acids. CDR1 is ENHRY and CDR2 is SYGVKD in the germline V gene. The CDR3 DNA reads as TGTGCCATCCAGGGACAGGGAGTTGGGGCAGATACGCAGTATTTT. Translation gives CAIQGQGVGADTQYF.

The rearrangement joins TRBV14 to TRBJ1-6, with D possibly matching TRBD1 (5 bases). Germline V gene data show CDR1 as SGHDN and CDR2 as FVKESK. V gave up 6 bases and J gave up 9 bases, with 12 bases separating them. This CDR3 contains 13 residues. Written as DNA, the CDR3 is TGTGCCAGCAGGGTGGGGCTTAGTTCACCCCTCCACTTT. Its protein is CASRVGLSSPLHF.

This chain connects TRBV7-2 to TRBJ1-1, with 8 nucleotides matching TRBD1. The CDR3 runs 13 residues. Per the germline V gene, CDR1 is SGHTA and CDR2 is FQGNSA. J gave up 1 base and V 7 bases, and 2 bases lay outside the gene matches. CDR3 nucleotide sequence: TGTGCCAGCAAAGGACAGGGGAACACTGAAGCTTTCTTT. Amino acids: CASKGQGNTEAFF.

CDR3 in amino acids: CASSRRGTGREQYF. CDR3 bases: TGTGCCAGCAGTAGGAGGGGTACAGGTCGCGAGCAGTACTTC. The chain joins TRBV11-3 to TRBJ2-7, with D perhaps matching TRBD2 (6 bases). There are 14 residues in the CDR3. In germline, CDR1 is SGHNT, CDR2 YENEEA. With 6 bases removed from V and 6 bases from J, the gap between germline ends came to 18 bases.

This clone was observed a few times. V usage is TRBV29-1 and J usage is TRBJ1-2; TRBD1 matches 9 bases. This CDR3 region has 15 residues. The germline CDR1 and CDR2 sequences are SQVTM and ANQGSEA. With 3 bases clipped from V and 7 bases from J, the junction kept 12 bases outside the gene matches. CDR3: CSVEQTGGGYSGYTF. CDR3 DNA sequence: TGCAGCGTTGAGCAAACAGGGGGCGGGTACAGTGGCTACACCTTC.

The rearrangement uses TRBV6-2 or TRBV6-3 and TRBJ1-4; D ambiguous. The CDR3 extends over 13 amino acids. CDR1 and CDR2 (germline): MNHEY, SVGEGT. V lost 3 bases and J 8 bases, leaving 10 bases between the germline ends. In nucleotides, the CDR3 is TGTGCCAGCAGTTATCGGGAGGAAGAAAAACTGTTTTTT. Its protein product is CASSYREEEKLFF.

This chain uses TRBV3-1 (or the pseudogene TRBV3-2) with TRBJ1-1; 9 bases are shared with TRBD1. Per the germline V gene, CDR1 is LGHDT and CDR2 is YNNKEL (reference sequence). V shed 2 bases, J shed 5 bases, and the junction held 6 bases outside the gene matches. The length of the CDR3 is 15 residues. The chain's CDR3 is CASSQYRTGETEAFF. In DNA, the CDR3 is TGTGCCAGCAGCCAATATAGGACAGGGGAGACTGAAGCTTTCTTT.

In its sample, this clone was seen once. The rearrangement links TRBV6-2 or TRBV6-3 to TRBJ2-4, with 10 bases lining up with TRBD2. Looked up from germline, CDR1 is MNHEY and CDR2 is SVGEGT. The CDR3 extends over 13 amino acids. The junction had 3 bases not matched to a gene; V was cut back by 6 bases and J by 7 bases. For the CDR3, the DNA is TGTGCCAGCAGCCAGACTAGCGGGAACATTCAGTACTTC. Translation: CASSQTSGNIQYF.

The V gene is TRBV6-2 or TRBV6-3, the J gene TRBJ1-1, with D unclear. V was pared by 4 bases and J by 11 bases, with 11 bases between. The CDR3 runs to 11 residues. Germline V lookup: CDR1 MNHEY, CDR2 SVGEGT. CDR3 sequence reads: CASSSYPWAFF. As DNA, the CDR3 is TGTGCCAGCAGTTCCTACCCCTGGGCTTTCTTT.

The CDR3 bases are TGCGCCAGCAGCCAAGCAACTGTGAACACTGAAGCTTTCTTT. Translating gives CASSQATVNTEAFF. The chain employs TRBV4-3 and TRBJ1-1; no definite D call. This CDR3 comprises 14 residues. Trimming stripped 1 base from V and 0 bases from J, with 6 bases between. CDR1 is LGHNA and CDR2 is YSLEER in the germline V gene.

This chain links TRBV3-1 (or the pseudogene TRBV3-2) with TRBJ2-5; 8 bases agree with TRBD2. The V gene's germline CDR1 is LGHDT and CDR2 YNNKEL (reference sequence). The V and J ends lost 10 bases and 4 bases, in that order; junction bases with no gene match: 8. This CDR3 comprises 13 residues. CDR3 loop: CATISGGGETQYF. The CDR3, as DNA: TGTGCCACCATATCCGGGGGGGGAGAGACCCAGTACTTC.

The V and J genes are TRBV3-1 (or the pseudogene TRBV3-2) and TRBJ1-2, with a tentative D call TRBD1 (5 bases). The CDR3 totals 13 residues. V lost 3 bases to trimming and J lost 7 bases, with 12 bases between them. From germline, CDR1 is LGHDT and CDR2 YNNKEL (reference sequence). Here the CDR3 DNA reads TGTGCCAGCAGCCAGGGGGGGACGTTTGGCTACACCTTC. Protein sequence: CASSQGGTFGYTF.

V usage is TRBV5-5 and J usage is TRBJ2-5; 8 bases are a match to TRBD1. The CDR3 extends over 14 amino acids. Trimming at V came to 3 bases and at J to 5 bases, leaving 6 bases not matched to a gene. Germline CDR1 reads SGHKS; CDR2 reads YYEKEE (reference sequence). CDR3 sequence reads: CASSSRQGMETQYF. The CDR3 DNA reads TGTGCCAGCAGCTCCCGACAGGGGATGGAGACCCAGTACTTC.

This clone was picked up a small number of times. V gene TRBV10-1 combines with J gene TRBJ2-7; 9 positions agree with TRBD1. Trimming took 4 bases from V and 3 from J; bases not matched to a gene: 7. In germline, CDR1 is WNHNN, CDR2 SYGVQD (reference sequence). This CDR3 is 15 amino acids long. In DNA form, the CDR3 reads TGCGCCAGCAGTGCGGACAGGGGACTTCGCTACGAGCAGTACTTC. Its protein product is CASSADRGLRYEQYF.

CDR3 region: CASSWTEKETQYF. CDR3 coding DNA: TGTGCCAGCAGCTGGACAGAGAAAGAGACCCAGTACTTC. The chain employs TRBV7-6 and TRBJ2-5; D perhaps matches TRBD1 (6 bases). This CDR3 is built from 13 residues. The ends were cut back, 4 bases at V and 3 bases at J, with 9 bases in the middle. CDR1 is SGHVS, CDR2 FNYEAQ, per germline.